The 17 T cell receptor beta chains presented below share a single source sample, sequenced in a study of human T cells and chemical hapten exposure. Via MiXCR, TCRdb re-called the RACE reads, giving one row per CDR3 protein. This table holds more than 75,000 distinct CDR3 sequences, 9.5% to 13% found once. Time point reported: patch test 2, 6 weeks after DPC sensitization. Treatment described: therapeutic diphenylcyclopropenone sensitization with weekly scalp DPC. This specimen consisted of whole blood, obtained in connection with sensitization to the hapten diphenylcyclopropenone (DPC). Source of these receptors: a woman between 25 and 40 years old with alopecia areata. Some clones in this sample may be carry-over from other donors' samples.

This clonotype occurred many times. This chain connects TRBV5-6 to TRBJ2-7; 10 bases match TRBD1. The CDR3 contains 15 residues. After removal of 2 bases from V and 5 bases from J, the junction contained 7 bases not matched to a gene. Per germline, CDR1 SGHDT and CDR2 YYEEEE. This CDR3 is CASSFVDRGANEQYF. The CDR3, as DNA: TGTGCCAGCAGCTTTGTGGACAGGGGGGCAAACGAGCAGTACTTC.

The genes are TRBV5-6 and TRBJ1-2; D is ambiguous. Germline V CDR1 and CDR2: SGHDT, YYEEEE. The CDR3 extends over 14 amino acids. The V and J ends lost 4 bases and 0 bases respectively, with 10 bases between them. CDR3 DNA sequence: TGTGCCAGCAGCCCAGCGAGGTCTAACTATGGCTACACCTTC. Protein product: CASSPARSNYGYTF.

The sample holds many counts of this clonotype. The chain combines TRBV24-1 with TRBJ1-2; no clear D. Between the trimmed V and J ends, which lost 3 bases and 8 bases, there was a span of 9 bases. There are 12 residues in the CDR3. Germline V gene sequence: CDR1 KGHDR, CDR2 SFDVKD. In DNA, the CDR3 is TGTGCCACCAGTGATCCAGATCACGGCTACACCTTC. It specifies CATSDPDHGYTF.

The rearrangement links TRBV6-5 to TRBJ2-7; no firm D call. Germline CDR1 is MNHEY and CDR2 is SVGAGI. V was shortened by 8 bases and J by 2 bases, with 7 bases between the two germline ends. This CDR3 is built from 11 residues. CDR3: CASGRPYEQYF. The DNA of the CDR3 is TGTGCCAGCGGCCGCCCCTACGAGCAGTACTTC.

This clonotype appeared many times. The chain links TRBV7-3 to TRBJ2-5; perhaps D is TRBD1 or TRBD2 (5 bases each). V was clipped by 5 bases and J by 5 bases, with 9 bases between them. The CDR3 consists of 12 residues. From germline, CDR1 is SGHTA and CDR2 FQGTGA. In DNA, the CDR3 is TGTGCCAGCAGCCCAGGGACGGAGACCCAGTACTTC. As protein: CASSPGTETQYF.

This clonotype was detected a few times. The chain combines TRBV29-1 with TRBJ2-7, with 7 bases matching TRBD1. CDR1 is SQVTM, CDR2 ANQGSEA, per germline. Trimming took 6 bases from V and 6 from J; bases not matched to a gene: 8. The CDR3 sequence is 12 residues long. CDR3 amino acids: CSVRQGPSEQYF. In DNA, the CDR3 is TGCAGCGTCCGACAGGGACCGTCCGAGCAGTACTTC.

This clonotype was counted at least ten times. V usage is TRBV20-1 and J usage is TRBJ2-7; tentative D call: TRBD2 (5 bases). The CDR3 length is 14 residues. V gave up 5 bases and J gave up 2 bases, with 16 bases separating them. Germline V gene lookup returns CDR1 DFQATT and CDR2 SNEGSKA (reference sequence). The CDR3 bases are TGCAGTGCTCCCCTTATGCGGGCCCCCTACGAGCAGTACTTC. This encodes CSAPLMRAPYEQYF.

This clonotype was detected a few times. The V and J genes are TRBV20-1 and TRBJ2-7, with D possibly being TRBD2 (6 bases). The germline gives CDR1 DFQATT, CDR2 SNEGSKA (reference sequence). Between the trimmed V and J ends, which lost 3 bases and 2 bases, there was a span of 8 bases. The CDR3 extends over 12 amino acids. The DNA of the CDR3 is TGCAGTGCTAGCGGGAGAGCCTACGAGCAGTACTTC. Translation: CSASGRAYEQYF.

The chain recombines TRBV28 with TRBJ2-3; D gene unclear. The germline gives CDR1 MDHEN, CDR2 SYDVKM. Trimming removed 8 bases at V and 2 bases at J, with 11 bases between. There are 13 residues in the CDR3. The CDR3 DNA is TGTGCCAGCTTGGGTAGAGTCACAGATACGCAGTATTTT. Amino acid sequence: CASLGRVTDTQYF.

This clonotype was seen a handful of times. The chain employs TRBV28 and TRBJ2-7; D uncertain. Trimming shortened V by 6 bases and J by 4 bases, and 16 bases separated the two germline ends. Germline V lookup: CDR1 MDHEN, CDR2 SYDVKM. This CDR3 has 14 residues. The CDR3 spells CASSYPRQPYEQYF. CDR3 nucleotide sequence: TGTGCCAGCAGCTACCCCCGGCAGCCTTACGAGCAGTACTTC.

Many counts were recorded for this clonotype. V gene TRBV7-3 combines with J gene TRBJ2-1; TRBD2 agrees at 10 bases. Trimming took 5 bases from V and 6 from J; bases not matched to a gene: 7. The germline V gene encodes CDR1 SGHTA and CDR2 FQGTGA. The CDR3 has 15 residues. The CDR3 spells CASSPGTSALNEQFF. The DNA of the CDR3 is TGTGCCAGCAGCCCCGGGACTAGCGCCCTCAATGAGCAGTTCTTC.

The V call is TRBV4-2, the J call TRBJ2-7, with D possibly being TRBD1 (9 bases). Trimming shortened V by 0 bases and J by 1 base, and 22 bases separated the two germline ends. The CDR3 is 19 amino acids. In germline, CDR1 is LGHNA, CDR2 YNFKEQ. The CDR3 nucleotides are TGTGCCAGCAGCCAAGATCCGGTTAGCGGGACAGGGCTTTCCTACGAGCAGTACTTC. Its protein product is CASSQDPVSGTGLSYEQYF.

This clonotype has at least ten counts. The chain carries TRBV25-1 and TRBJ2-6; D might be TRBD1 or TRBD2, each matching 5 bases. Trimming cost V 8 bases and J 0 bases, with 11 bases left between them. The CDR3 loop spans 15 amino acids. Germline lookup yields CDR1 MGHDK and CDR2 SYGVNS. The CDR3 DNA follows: TGTGCCAGCCCTTGGGGGTTCTCTGGGGCCAACGTCCTGACTTTC. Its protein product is CASPWGFSGANVLTF.

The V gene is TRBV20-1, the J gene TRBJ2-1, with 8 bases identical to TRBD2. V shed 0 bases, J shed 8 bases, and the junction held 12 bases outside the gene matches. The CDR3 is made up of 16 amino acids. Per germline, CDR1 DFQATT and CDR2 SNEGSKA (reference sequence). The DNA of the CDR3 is TGCAGTGCTAGAGATCCGCAGAATCGGGGGGGCCATGAGCAGTTCTTC. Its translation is CSARDPQNRGGHEQFF.

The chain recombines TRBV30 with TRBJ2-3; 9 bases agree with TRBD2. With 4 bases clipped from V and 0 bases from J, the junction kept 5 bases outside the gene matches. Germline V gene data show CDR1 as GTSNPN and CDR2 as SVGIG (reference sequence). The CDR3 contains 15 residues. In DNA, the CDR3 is TGTGCCTGGACCTATAGCGGGGGTAGCACAGATACGCAGTATTTT. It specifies CAWTYSGGSTDTQYF.

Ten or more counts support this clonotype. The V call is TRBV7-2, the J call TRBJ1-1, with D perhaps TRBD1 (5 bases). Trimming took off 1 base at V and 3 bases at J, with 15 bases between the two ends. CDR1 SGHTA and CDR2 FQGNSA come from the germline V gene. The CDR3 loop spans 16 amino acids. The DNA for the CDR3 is TGTGCCAGCAGCTTAGTAGGGGTCAGTTTGTACACTGAAGCTTTCTTT. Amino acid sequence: CASSLVGVSLYTEAFF.

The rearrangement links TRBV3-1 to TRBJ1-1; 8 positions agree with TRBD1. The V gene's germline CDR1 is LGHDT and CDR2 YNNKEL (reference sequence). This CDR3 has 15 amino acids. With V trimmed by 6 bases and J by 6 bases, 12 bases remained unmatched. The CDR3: CASSFHRGGSAEAFF. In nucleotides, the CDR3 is TGTGCCAGCAGTTTTCACAGGGGGGGATCGGCTGAAGCTTTCTTT.